The 26 T cell receptor beta chains below were found in one sample sequenced in a study of Graves' ophthalmopathy and Graves' hyperthyroidism. Amplification from RNA transcripts yielded the TCR beta CDR3 regions. Investigators did first-round RT-PCR with HTBI primers, then second-round multiplex PCR. TCRdb recomputed calls from the multiplex PCR reads with MiXCR, one row per CDR3 protein. The data contain about 600,000 distinct CDR3 sequences, roughly 40% of them singletons. Sequenced input: peripheral blood or thyroid tissue (not recorded which). The receptors stem from an adult man with Graves' hyperthyroidism.

In its sample, this clonotype was seen many times. For the CDR3, the DNA is TGTGCCAGCAGTTTAGCGCTGGGACGGTACGAGCAGTACTTC. The encoded protein is CASSLALGRYEQYF. The chain recombines TRBV12-3 or TRBV12-4 with TRBJ2-7; tentatively, D is TRBD1 or TRBD2 (5 bases each). Trimming took 0 bases from V and 4 from J, leaving 10 bases between them. This CDR3 is built from 14 residues.

This clonotype was recorded many times. This chain connects TRBV20-1 to TRBJ1-5; 7 bases are shared with TRBD1. The germline V gene has CDR1 DFQATT and CDR2 SNEGSKA (reference sequence). J was trimmed by 0 bases and V by 6 bases; bases with no gene match: 2. The length of the CDR3 is 13 residues. The CDR3 sequence is CSARTGSNQPQHF. CDR3 bases: TGCAGTGCCCGGACAGGTAGCAATCAGCCCCAGCATTTT.

This sequence joins TRBV6-5 and TRBJ1-3, with no clear D. The CDR3 runs 14 residues. Per germline, CDR1 MNHEY and CDR2 SVGAGI. V gave up 7 bases and J gave up 3 bases, with 13 bases separating them. The CDR3 sequence is CASTPRGFGNTIYF. CDR3 DNA: TGTGCCAGCACTCCTCGCGGGTTTGGAAACACCATATATTTT.

This clonotype has a count of ten or more. CDR3 loop: CASGGMRGSYEQYF. CDR3 nucleotide sequence: TGTGCCAGCGGTGGAATGCGGGGATCCTACGAGCAGTACTTC. The V gene is TRBV2, the J gene TRBJ2-7; D is perhaps TRBD2 (6 bases). Deletions cut 8 bases from V and 1 base from J, with 15 bases between. Germline V gene lookup returns CDR1 SNHLY and CDR2 FYNNEI. CDR3 length: 14 amino acids.

The rearrangement joins TRBV7-9 to TRBJ2-7; the match to TRBD2 covers 9 bases. The V gene's germline CDR1 is SEHNR and CDR2 FQNEAQ (reference sequence). The CDR3 runs to 13 residues. J was trimmed by 3 bases and V by 8 bases; bases with no gene match: 5. CDR3 sequence (DNA): TGTGCCAGCGGCGGCGGGGGGGACTACGAGCAGTACTTC. As protein: CASGGGGDYEQYF.

The chain links TRBV9 to TRBJ1-1; D gene unclear. Germline CDR1 is SGDLS and CDR2 is YYNGEE. This CDR3 spans 11 amino acids. V was clipped by 9 bases and J by 0 bases, with 6 bases between them. CDR3 sequence (DNA): TGTGCCACCCACCTGAACACTGAAGCTTTCTTT. It encodes CATHLNTEAFF.

V and J are TRBV29-1 and TRBJ1-1; D is unclear. This CDR3 has 13 amino acids. Per the germline V gene, CDR1 is SQVTM and CDR2 is ANQGSEA. V lost 4 bases, J lost 6 bases, and 15 bases lay in between. The CDR3 here is CSVVLGGPAEAFF. CDR3 DNA: TGCAGCGTTGTCCTCGGTGGGCCCGCTGAAGCTTTCTTT.

The chain combines TRBV6-5 with TRBJ2-2, with 11 bases that match TRBD2. Trimming cost V 4 bases and J 4 bases; bases outside gene matches: 8. The CDR3 spans 17 residues. Germline V gene sequence: CDR1 MNHEY, CDR2 SVGAGI. The CDR3 coding sequence is TGTGCCAGCAGTTTAGGTCGGCTAGCGGGGGGCACCGGGGAGCTGTTTTTT. It yields the protein CASSLGRLAGGTGELFF.

This rearrangement joins TRBV5-1 to TRBJ2-7; D may be TRBD1 (6 bases). The germline V gene encodes CDR1 SGHRS and CDR2 YFSETQ. V lost 4 bases and J 7 bases, leaving 15 bases between the germline ends. The CDR3 contains 13 residues. The CDR3 here is CASSLGQPPEQYF. In DNA, the CDR3 is TGCGCCAGCAGCCTCGGACAGCCTCCGGAGCAGTACTTC.

Many counts were recorded for this clonotype. The rearrangement joins TRBV5-1 to TRBJ1-2, with TRBD1 matching over 8 bases. With V trimmed by 0 bases and J by 4 bases, 5 bases remained unmatched. The germline CDR1 and CDR2 sequences are SGHRS and YFSETQ. The CDR3 is made up of 15 amino acids. The CDR3 region is CASSLDPGGGYGYTF. The DNA for the CDR3 is TGCGCCAGCAGCTTGGATCCAGGGGGCGGCTATGGCTACACCTTC.

The table lists this clonotype with many counts. The gene calls are TRBV2 and TRBJ2-7; the match to TRBD1 covers 8 bases. The CDR3 length is 14 residues. Germline loops: CDR1 SNHLY, CDR2 FYNNEI. The trim removed 7 bases at V and 3 bases at J, leaving 8 bases unmatched. The CDR3 here is CASMFTGTGYEQYF. The CDR3, as DNA: TGTGCCAGCATGTTCACTGGGACAGGCTACGAGCAGTACTTC.

This clonotype was recorded many times. The V call is TRBV20-1, the J call TRBJ1-1; no definite D call. The germline V gene encodes CDR1 DFQATT and CDR2 SNEGSKA (reference sequence). V lost 3 bases and J 6 bases, leaving 14 bases between the germline ends. The CDR3 is 13 amino acids. CDR3 amino acids: CSASREPVSEAFF. Here the CDR3 DNA reads TGCAGTGCTAGTAGGGAACCCGTGTCTGAAGCTTTCTTT.

There are a few counts of this clonotype. The chain carries TRBV5-1 and TRBJ2-7, with TRBD2 identical over 7 bases. Germline V gives CDR1 SGHRS, CDR2 YFSETQ. This CDR3 has 15 residues. The V and J ends lost 3 bases and 3 bases, in that order; junction bases with no gene match: 9. CDR3 DNA sequence: TGCGCCAGCAGCTGGAGCGGGACCGCCCTCTACGAGCAGTACTTC. Translating it yields CASSWSGTALYEQYF. The complete variable domain, with remaining parts taken from reference TRBV5-1 and TRBJ2-7, reads KAGVTQTPRYLIKTRGQQVTLSCSPISGHRSVSWYQQTPGQGLQFLFEYFSETQRNKGNFPGRFSGRQFSNSRSEMNVSTLELGDSALYLCASSWSGTALYEQYFGPGTRLTVT.

The chain uses TRBV4-1 and TRBJ2-5, with D possibly called TRBD1 or TRBD2 (7 bases each). Trimming left V 0 bases short and J 4 bases short, with 12 bases between. The CDR3 is 15 amino acids. Per the germline V gene, CDR1 is MGHRA and CDR2 is YSYEKL. The CDR3: CASSQDFRGGETQYF. Here the CDR3 DNA reads TGCGCCAGCAGCCAAGATTTCAGGGGGGGAGAGACCCAGTACTTC.

The table lists this clonotype with many counts. This chain uses TRBV2 with TRBJ2-7, with D hard to call. Germline values: CDR1 SNHLY, CDR2 FYNNEI. This CDR3 has 12 amino acids. The germline V and J ends were trimmed by 7 bases and 3 bases, with 10 bases remaining between them. The CDR3 DNA is TGTGCCAGCAAGGGCAGGTACTACGAGCAGTACTTC. Translating gives CASKGRYYEQYF.

A few counts support this clonotype. The chain combines TRBV7-8 with TRBJ1-4; perhaps TRBD1 as D (6 bases). CDR1 is SGHVS, CDR2 FQNEAQ, per germline. The CDR3 extends over 14 amino acids. The V end lost 1 base, the J end lost 5 bases, and 8 bases lay between the germline ends. The CDR3 bases are TGTGCCAGCAGCTTAGACAGGGACAATGAAAAACTGTTTTTT. It is translated as CASSLDRDNEKLFF.

As concerns this clonotype: Possible read error: a much larger clone is one base away. The gene calls are TRBV12-3 or TRBV12-4 and TRBJ2-7; 7 bases map to TRBD1. After removal of 2 bases from V and 8 bases from J, the junction contained 3 bases not matched to a gene. The length of the CDR3 is 12 residues. The CDR3 loop reads CASSLSTGKQYF. The CDR3 DNA reads as TGTGCCAGCAGTTTATCGACAGGGAAGCAGTACTTC.

This clonotype occurred many times. The V gene is TRBV19, the J gene TRBJ2-6; D gene ambiguous. Germline CDR1 and CDR2: LNHDA and SQIVND (reference sequence). The CDR3 contains 16 residues. Trimming removed 3 bases from V and 1 base from J, with 10 bases in between. CDR3 protein: CASSMRVGSGANVLTF. The DNA for the CDR3 is TGTGCCAGTAGTATGCGAGTAGGGTCTGGGGCCAACGTCCTGACTTTC. Full variable domain (outside the CDR3, taken from reference TRBV19 and TRBJ2-6): DGGITQSPKYLFRKEGQNVTLSCEQNLNHDAMYWYRQDPGQGLRLIYYSQIVNDFQKGDIAEGYSVSREKKESFPLTVTSAQKNPTAFYLCASSMRVGSGANVLTFGAGSRLTVL.

This clonotype was seen many times. The rearrangement uses TRBV5-1 and TRBJ2-2, with D possibly matching TRBD1 (5 bases). Germline V lookup: CDR1 SGHRS, CDR2 YFSETQ. The V gene lost 3 bases and the J gene lost 5 bases, with 11 bases spanning the gap. The CDR3 runs to 14 residues. The CDR3 DNA reads as TGCGCCAGCAGCTCAAGTCAGGGAACCGGGGAGCTGTTTTTT. Translation gives CASSSSQGTGELFF.

Only a few counts were recorded for this clonotype. V is TRBV19 and J is TRBJ2-5; 8 bases align to TRBD1. V shed 8 bases, J shed 0 bases, and the junction held 2 bases outside the gene matches. Germline CDR1 is LNHDA and CDR2 is SQIVND (reference sequence). The CDR3 covers 13 residues. The DNA for the CDR3 is TGTGCCAGTGGACAGGGACACCAAGAGACCCAGTACTTC. Its translation is CASGQGHQETQYF.

Notes on this clonotype: The junction shows a germline mismatch at one end, possibly a read error. The chain carries TRBV5-4 and TRBJ1-4, with 8 nucleotides matching TRBD1. CDR1 and CDR2 from the germline V gene are SGHNT and YYREEE (reference sequence). The length of the CDR3 is 13 residues. The CDR3 loop is CASSEGQVEKLLF. As DNA, the CDR3 is TGTGCCAGCAGCGAGGGACAGGTCGAAAAACTGCTTTTT.

The chain has TRBV5-4 and TRBJ1-5; D is ambiguous. Trimming cost V 1 base and J 11 bases, with 16 bases left between them. Germline CDR1 and CDR2: SGHNT and YYREEE (reference sequence). The CDR3 is 14 residues long. The CDR3 region has the DNA TGTGCCAGCAGCTTGCGTAGGAGCGGGGAGACCCAGCATTTT. Amino acid sequence: CASSLRRSGETQHF.

In this sample, this clonotype turned up many times. Here the CDR3 DNA reads TGTGCCAGCAGTGAAACCTGGGCCGGGACTGAAGCTTTCTTT. The encoded protein is CASSETWAGTEAFF. The chain combines TRBV6-1 with TRBJ1-1; D is undetermined. Germline V lookup: CDR1 MNHNS, CDR2 SASEGT. The CDR3 sequence is 14 residues long. Between the trimmed V and J ends, which lost 2 bases and 5 bases, there was a span of 12 bases.

This clonotype was recorded at least ten times. The chain recombines TRBV6-5 with TRBJ1-1, with unresolved D. Germline values: CDR1 MNHEY, CDR2 SVGAGI. Between the trimmed V and J ends, which lost 5 bases and 1 base, there was a span of 8 bases. This CDR3 is built from 13 residues. The CDR3 region is CASSVRQNTEAFF. Written as DNA, the CDR3 is TGTGCCAGCAGTGTTCGACAGAACACTGAAGCTTTCTTT.

This clonotype was seen just once. V is TRBV7-2 and J is TRBJ2-7; D is unresolved. The V end was cut by 6 bases, the J end by 4 bases, with 19 bases between. Per the germline V gene, CDR1 is SGHTA and CDR2 is FQGNSA. CDR3 length: 15 amino acids. The CDR3 here is CASSSGAWAAYEQYF. CDR3 bases: TGTGCCAGCAGTTCAGGCGCGTGGGCAGCATACGAGCAGTACTTC.

This chain joins TRBV7-2 and TRBJ2-7; 9 nucleotides align to TRBD2. CDR1 and CDR2 from the germline V gene are SGHTA and FQGNSA. V shed 9 bases and J 6 bases; nucleotides not matched to a gene: 9. The CDR3 totals 13 residues. CDR3 protein: CASGVSGGVEQYF. The CDR3 nucleotides read TGTGCCAGTGGCGTTAGCGGGGGAGTCGAGCAGTACTTC.